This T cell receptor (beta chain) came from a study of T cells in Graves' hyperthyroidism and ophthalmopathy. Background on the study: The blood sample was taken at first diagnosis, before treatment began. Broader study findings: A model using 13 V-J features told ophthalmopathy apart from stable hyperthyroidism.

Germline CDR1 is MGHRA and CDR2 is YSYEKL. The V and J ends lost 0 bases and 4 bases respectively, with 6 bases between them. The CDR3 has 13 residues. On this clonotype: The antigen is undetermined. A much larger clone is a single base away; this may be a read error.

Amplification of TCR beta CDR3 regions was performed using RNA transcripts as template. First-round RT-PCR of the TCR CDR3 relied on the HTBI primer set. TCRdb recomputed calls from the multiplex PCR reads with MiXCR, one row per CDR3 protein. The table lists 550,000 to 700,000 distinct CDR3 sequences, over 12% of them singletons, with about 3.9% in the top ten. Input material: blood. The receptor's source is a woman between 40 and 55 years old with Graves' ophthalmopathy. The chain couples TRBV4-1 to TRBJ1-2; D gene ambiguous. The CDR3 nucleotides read TGCGCCAGCAGCCAAGAGGCAGGCTATGGCTACACCTTC. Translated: CASSQEAGYGYTF.